These 11 T cell receptor beta chains were sequenced from one sample in a study of molecular identifiers for immune sequencing clone quantification. Each CDR3 protein gets one entry after TCRdb re-called the PCR reads with MiXCR. The table records 70,000 to 95,000 distinct CDR3 sequences, over 15% of them present only once. The sequencing sample was made of naive CD8+ T cells from blood, with Jurkat cell RNA spiked in. As for subset: FACS-sorted CD8+CD4-CCR7+CD45RA+ naive T cells. The receptors come from a human donor in good health. Some libraries in this study had Jurkat cell RNA spiked in.

In its sample, this clonotype was seen many times. The CDR3 DNA reads as TGTGCCAGCAGCGAGGGTGGACAGGTCAACAATGAGCAGTTCTTC. As protein: CASSEGGQVNNEQFF. This chain connects TRBV9 to TRBJ2-1; 7 bases fit TRBD1. CDR3 length equals 15 residues. The V gene end was trimmed by 3 bases and the J gene end by 5 bases; junction bases not matched to a gene: 8. Germline-derived CDR1 and CDR2 are SGDLS and YYNGEE.

The table lists this clonotype with many counts. The chain links TRBV5-5 to TRBJ2-7; TRBD2 matches 11 bases. In germline, CDR1 is SGHKS, CDR2 YYEKEE (reference sequence). CDR3 length equals 15 residues. V lost 0 bases to trimming and J lost 4 bases; unmatched junction nucleotides: 3. The CDR3 spells CASSLALAGGYEQYF. Here the CDR3 DNA reads TGTGCCAGCAGCTTGGCTCTAGCGGGAGGATACGAGCAGTACTTC.

This clonotype was found many times. The chain recombines TRBV20-1 with TRBJ2-5; 7 positions match TRBD1. Germline V lookup: CDR1 DFQATT, CDR2 SNEGSKA (reference sequence). Losses at the gene ends were 5 bases for V and 0 bases for J; bases not matched to a gene: 12. This CDR3 region has 16 residues. CDR3 sequence (DNA): TGCAGTGCTCCCAACGACGGGACAGTCTACCAAGAGACCCAGTACTTC. This gives the protein CSAPNDGTVYQETQYF.

This clonotype showed up many times. The chain links TRBV6-2 or TRBV6-3 to TRBJ1-5, with 7 bases fitting TRBD1. V lost 5 bases and J lost 4; bases outside the gene matches: 5. The CDR3 has 14 amino acids. Germline lookup yields CDR1 MNHEY and CDR2 SVGEGT. DNA for the CDR3: TGTGCCAGCAGTCACCGACAGGGAAATCAGCCCCAGCATTTT. Translated: CASSHRQGNQPQHF.

There are many counts of this clonotype. This chain connects TRBV10-2 to TRBJ2-7; weak D call: TRBD2 (6 bases). CDR3 length equals 14 residues. Trimming stripped 6 bases from V and 2 bases from J, with 14 bases between. CDR1 and CDR2 from the germline V gene are WSHSY and SAAADI. The CDR3 is CASRPPGGAYEQYF. In DNA, the CDR3 is TGCGCCAGCAGACCGCCCGGGGGAGCCTACGAGCAGTACTTC.

This clonotype was counted at least ten times. The chain uses TRBV11-2 and TRBJ2-7, with D possibly matching TRBD1 (6 bases). Between the trimmed V and J ends, which lost 3 bases and 3 bases, there was a span of 18 bases. There are 16 residues in the CDR3. CDR1 and CDR2 (germline): SGHAT, FQNNGV. Here the CDR3 DNA reads TGTGCCAGCAGCTTGGGTGGGGCCAGGGGTTTCTACGAGCAGTACTTC. It encodes CASSLGGARGFYEQYF.

In regard to this clonotype: The junction does not match germline at one end; this may be a read error. The J gene is TRBJ2-3, the V gene TRBV5-1, with no clear D. Germline-derived CDR1 and CDR2 are SGHRS and YFSETQ. The CDR3 length is 15 residues. CDR3 sequence reads: CASATWPDSTDAQYF. For the CDR3, the DNA is TGCGCCAGCGCCACCTGGCCTGATAGCACAGATGCGCAGTATTTT.

This clonotype showed up many times. This chain links TRBV28 with TRBJ2-7; D gene uncertain. The germline V gene encodes CDR1 MDHEN and CDR2 SYDVKM. The CDR3 consists of 14 residues. Trimming left V 5 bases short and J 2 bases short, with 13 bases between. CDR3 DNA sequence: TGTGCCAGCAGTAATCACCGCTTCACCTACGAGCAGTACTTC. As protein: CASSNHRFTYEQYF.

As to this clonotype: A much larger clone sits a single nucleotide away, making a read error possible. Because the CDR3 is missing its conserved closing phenylalanine or tryptophan, this is likely a read error. The chain links TRBV12-3 or TRBV12-4 to TRBJ2-1; TRBD2 aligns across 7 bases. The CDR3 consists of 17 residues. The J segment lost 10 bases and the V segment lost 4 bases, leaving 19 bases of the junction unmatched. CDR3 sequence (DNA): TGTGCCAGCAGTTCTACCCGGGGGGACCGACCTCAATGGGAGCAGTTCCTC. Residues: CASSSTRGDRPQWEQFL.

The chain links TRBV6-5 to TRBJ2-7; 7 bases map to TRBD1. Germline V gives CDR1 MNHEY, CDR2 SVGAGI. This CDR3 has 14 amino acids. Trimming took 5 bases from V and 3 from J; bases not matched to a gene: 7. This CDR3 is CASSKRDSYYEQYF. In DNA form, the CDR3 reads TGTGCCAGCAGTAAACGGGACAGCTACTACGAGCAGTACTTC.

This clonotype was observed at least ten times. The chain links TRBV25-1 to TRBJ1-1; D is uncertain. Germline lookup yields CDR1 MGHDK and CDR2 SYGVNS. The ends were cut back, 5 bases at V and 1 base at J, with 5 bases in the middle. CDR3 length: 12 amino acids. The CDR3 sequence is CASSIANTEAFF. In DNA, the CDR3 is TGTGCCAGCAGTATTGCGAACACTGAAGCTTTCTTT.